One and the same sample provided the 14 T cell receptor beta chains below, sequenced in a study of blood T cell repertoires in COVID-19 (dated by TCRdb to 2018 to 2020). Libraries were constructed by the immunoSEQ multiplex PCR assay. TCRdb holds this immuneACCESS table with in-frame rearrangements only. Some clones are missing; in checked studies, unresolved V genes explain under half, and the rest has no known cause. The sample table contains tens of thousands of clones; only one count was recorded for around 85% of them. Under 20% of the sample is taken by the ten largest. The sequenced sample consisted of peripheral blood. Receptors were obtained from a human donor in a cohort sampled during active COVID-19.

J is TRBJ2-7 and V is TRBV6-5; D is undetermined. Germline V CDR1 and CDR2: MNHEY, SVGAGI. The CDR3 is 15 residues long. The V and J ends lost 7 bases and 0 bases respectively, with 16 bases between them. In DNA, the CDR3 is TGTGCCAGCAAGATAGGTCCGGCGGCCTCCTACGAGCAGTACTTC. Amino acid sequence: CASKIGPAASYEQYF.

V is TRBV5-8 and J is TRBJ1-6; TRBD1 matches at 11 bases. The CDR3 sequence is 15 residues long. Trimming at V came to 3 bases and at J to 11 bases, leaving 7 bases not matched to a gene. Germline V gene data show CDR1 as SGHTS and CDR2 as YDEGEE. CDR3 in amino acids: CASSWPGQGVAPLHF. The CDR3 nucleotides are TGTGCCAGCAGCTGGCCGGGACAGGGGGTTGCACCCCTCCACTTT.

V usage is TRBV6-5 and J usage is TRBJ2-1; TRBD2 agrees at 11 bases. Germline V gene lookup returns CDR1 MNHEY and CDR2 SVGAGI. With 6 bases clipped from V and 4 bases from J, the junction kept 5 bases outside the gene matches. This CDR3 has 15 amino acids. The CDR3 spells CASSSGTSGYNEQFF. Here the CDR3 DNA reads TGTGCCAGCAGCTCCGGGACTAGCGGTTACAATGAGCAGTTCTTC.

Comments on this clone: Compared with germline, one end of the junction differs, possibly owing to a read error. The rearrangement links TRBV6-6 to TRBJ1-2; D call uncertain. CDR3 size: 14 residues. Germline V gene data show CDR1 as MNHNY and CDR2 as SVGAGI (reference sequence). CDR3 in DNA: TGTGCCAGCAGCTACTCTGAACAGAACTATGGCTACACCTTC. Protein: CASSYSEQNYGYTF.

V usage is TRBV6-5 and J usage is TRBJ1-2; tentative D call: TRBD1 (5 bases). The germline gives CDR1 MNHEY, CDR2 SVGAGI. The CDR3 length is 13 residues. V was clipped by 4 bases and J by 4 bases, with 10 bases between them. CDR3: CASSSTDSYGYTF. The CDR3 DNA reads TGTGCCAGCAGTTCCACCGACAGCTATGGCTACACCTTC.

The chain uses TRBV9 and TRBJ1-1; tentatively, D is TRBD1 (5 bases). CDR3 size: 13 residues. V lost 0 bases to trimming and J lost 4 bases, with 7 bases between them. Germline assignment: CDR1 SGDLS and CDR2 YYNGEE. Written as DNA, the CDR3 is TGTGCCAGCAGCGTAGAAAGGGGCACTGAAGCTTTCTTT. This codes for CASSVERGTEAFF.

The J gene is TRBJ1-6, the V gene TRBV7-2, with D perhaps TRBD1 (6 bases). Germline CDR1 is SGHTA and CDR2 is FQGNSA. Trimming took off 5 bases at V and 7 bases at J, with 12 bases between the two ends. This CDR3 region has 14 residues. The CDR3 coding sequence is TGTGCCAGCAGCCCACAGGGTGGGAATTCACCCCTCCACTTT. Encoded protein: CASSPQGGNSPLHF.

This chain uses TRBV12-5 with TRBJ2-1, with D perhaps TRBD2 (7 bases). The germline V gene encodes CDR1 LGHNT and CDR2 FRNRAP. CDR3 length: 13 amino acids. Trimming removed 0 bases at V and 15 bases at J, with 15 bases between. The CDR3 bases are TGTGCTAGTGGTTTGGTAGGGAGGGGGGGAACGTTCTTC. The encoded protein is CASGLVGRGGTFF.

The gene calls are TRBV7-9 and TRBJ1-4; the D is unclear. The CDR3 sequence is 14 residues long. Trimming shortened V by 5 bases and J by 3 bases, and 10 bases separated the two germline ends. The germline V gene encodes CDR1 SEHNR and CDR2 FQNEAQ (reference sequence). The CDR3 DNA sequence: TGTGCCAGCAGCCCGGGGTTGGCTAATGAAAAACTGTTTTTT. This translates into CASSPGLANEKLFF.

The V gene is TRBV12-5, the J gene TRBJ2-2, with D possibly being TRBD1 (5 bases). The CDR3 consists of 15 residues. V was shortened by 3 bases and J by 1 base, with 9 bases between the two germline ends. Germline V CDR1 and CDR2: LGHNT, FRNRAP. The CDR3 DNA reads as TGTGCTAGTGGTTTAGCAGGGTTGAACACCGGGGAGCTGTTTTTT. Amino acid sequence: CASGLAGLNTGELFF.

Comment on this clone: One end of the junction fails to match germline, which may point to a read error. V and J are TRBV6-2 or TRBV6-3 and TRBJ2-1; D may be TRBD1 (6 bases). The CDR3 length is 12 residues. Germline V gene data show CDR1 as MNHEY and CDR2 as SVGEGT. In DNA, the CDR3 is TGTGCCAGCAGTTCTCCCGGGACAATAATTCTCTTC. As protein: CASSSPGTIILF.

The rearrangement uses TRBV28 and TRBJ2-5, with 8 bases that match TRBD1. The junction had 9 bases not matched to a gene; V was cut back by 7 bases and J by 5 bases. CDR3 length equals 14 residues. The germline V gene encodes CDR1 MDHEN and CDR2 SYDVKM. Written as DNA, the CDR3 is TGTGCCAGCAATCATGACAGGGGACTCGAGACCCAGTACTTC. Translated, it gives CASNHDRGLETQYF.

The table lists this clone with a count of one. The rearrangement uses TRBV28 and TRBJ1-2, with D unclear. V shed 4 bases and J shed 8 bases, with 17 bases lying between them. The germline gives CDR1 MDHEN, CDR2 SYDVKM. This CDR3 contains 14 residues. CDR3 sequence reads: CASSSGPPEEGYTF. The DNA of the CDR3 is TGTGCCAGCAGTTCTGGACCCCCGGAGGAGGGCTACACCTTC.

In nucleotides, the CDR3 is TGTGCCAGCAGTTACTCTCAGAACACTGAAGCTTTCTTT. It specifies CASSYSQNTEAFF. The V gene is TRBV6-2 or TRBV6-3, the J gene TRBJ1-1; D ambiguous. The germline V and J ends were trimmed by 0 bases and 1 base, with 3 bases remaining between them. Looked up from germline, CDR1 is MNHEY and CDR2 is SVGEGT. CDR3 length: 13 amino acids.